One sample yielded the 25 T cell receptor beta chains listed below, sequenced in a study of CD4 T cells in relation to SARS-CoV-2 and coronaviruses. TCRdb's copy holds only in-frame clones and misses some; the assay was immunoSEQ multiplex PCR. Of tens of thousands of clones detected, roughly 90% appear once; the ten largest clones hold 9% to 9.5%. Sequencing was done on a sample of memory CD4+ T cells from PBMCs. These receptors all stem from an adult with COVID-19.

The chain couples TRBV6-4 to TRBJ2-1; 11 bases fit TRBD2. The CDR3 extends over 16 amino acids. The germline V gene has CDR1 MRHNA and CDR2 SNTAGT. Trimming took 0 bases from V and 12 from J; bases not matched to a gene: 10. CDR3 sequence: CASSDSGLAGGSRQFF. CDR3 sequence (DNA): TGTGCCAGCAGTGACTCTGGTCTAGCGGGGGGCTCACGGCAGTTCTTC.

The chain recombines TRBV2 with TRBJ1-5; perhaps TRBD1 as D (5 bases). V shed 3 bases and J shed 7 bases, with 16 bases lying between them. Germline V CDR1 and CDR2: SNHLY, FYNNEI. CDR3 length: 15 residues. DNA of the CDR3: TGTGCCAGCAGTGAGCTCGGTGGAGAGGGGCAGCCCCAGCATTTT. Its translation: CASSELGGEGQPQHF.

This chain joins TRBV7-9 and TRBJ2-5; D may correspond to TRBD1 or TRBD2 (5 bases each). V gave up 5 bases and J gave up 2 bases, with 9 bases separating them. CDR3 length: 13 amino acids. The germline V gene has CDR1 SEHNR and CDR2 FQNEAQ (reference sequence). The CDR3 here is CASSRDGQETQYF. DNA for the CDR3: TGTGCCAGCAGCAGGGACGGACAAGAGACCCAGTACTTC.

The chain recombines TRBV9 with TRBJ2-4; the D is unclear. V lost 3 bases, J lost 5 bases, and 6 bases lay in between. CDR1 is SGDLS and CDR2 is YYNGEE in the germline V gene. This CDR3 contains 12 residues. The CDR3: CASSAWENIQYF. Written as DNA, the CDR3 is TGTGCCAGCAGCGCGTGGGAAAACATTCAGTACTTC.

In its sample, this clone was seen a few times. DNA for the CDR3: TGTGCCAGCAGCTCCAGACCCAGCGGGGGAACCTACAATGAGCAGTTCTTC. As protein: CASSSRPSGGTYNEQFF. The rearrangement uses TRBV7-9 and TRBJ2-1; 8 positions match TRBD2. Germline lookup yields CDR1 SEHNR and CDR2 FQNEAQ (reference sequence). The CDR3 has 17 amino acids. The V segment lost 4 bases and the J segment 2 bases; nucleotides outside the gene matches: 10.

The rearrangement uses TRBV11-1 and TRBJ2-3, with 8 bases that match TRBD2. The CDR3 spans 16 residues. CDR1 and CDR2 (germline): SGHAT, FQDESV (reference sequence). The V gene end was trimmed by 4 bases and the J gene end by 0 bases; junction bases not matched to a gene: 6. For the CDR3, the DNA is TGTGCCAGCAGCTCCTTCAGCGGGGGAAGCACAGATACGCAGTATTTT. Translated, it gives CASSSFSGGSTDTQYF.

The chain is built from TRBV11-2 and TRBJ2-3; D not resolved. The CDR3 has 15 residues. Germline assignment: CDR1 SGHAT and CDR2 FQNNGV. Trimming took off 3 bases at V and 5 bases at J, with 15 bases between the two ends. CDR3 DNA: TGTGCCAGCAGCTTCGGCTCCAGAGTCGGAGATACGCAGTATTTT. It codes for CASSFGSRVGDTQYF. The variable domain in full, with the rest retrieved from reference TRBV11-2 and TRBJ2-3, is EAGVAQSPRYKIIEKRQSVAFWCNPISGHATLYWYQQILGQGPKLLIQFQNNGVVDDSQLPKDRFSAERLKGVDSTLKIQPAKLEDSAVYLCASSFGSRVGDTQYFGPGTRLTVL.

This rearrangement joins TRBV18 to TRBJ1-2; D gene uncertain. The CDR3 is made up of 12 amino acids. The V gene lost 2 bases and the J gene lost 8 bases, with 9 bases spanning the gap. Germline CDR1 and CDR2: KGHSH and LQKENI. CDR3 DNA: TGTGCCAGCTCACCAGAGCAGGTCGGCTACACCTTC. Its protein is CASSPEQVGYTF.

The chain is built from TRBV10-3 and TRBJ1-5; perhaps TRBD1 as D (5 bases). CDR1 and CDR2 (germline): ENHRY, SYGVKD. This CDR3 spans 18 amino acids. V was clipped by 3 bases and J by 0 bases, with 18 bases between them. CDR3 loop: CAISDGALATSSNQPQHF. In nucleotides, the CDR3 is TGTGCCATCAGTGACGGGGCCTTAGCTACATCTAGCAATCAGCCCCAGCATTTT.

This CDR3 reads CSATYTDTQYF. The CDR3 bases are TGCAGCGCCACATACACAGATACGCAGTATTTT. The rearrangement joins TRBV29-1 to TRBJ2-3, with D unclear. Looked up from germline, CDR1 is SQVTM and CDR2 is ANQGSEA. Trimming removed 7 bases from V and 2 bases from J, with 7 bases in between. The CDR3 contains 11 residues.

The chain couples TRBV4-2 to TRBJ1-3; TRBD1 might be the D (6 bases). The CDR3 totals 17 residues. With 0 bases removed from V and 0 bases from J, the gap between germline ends came to 12 bases. From germline, CDR1 is LGHNA and CDR2 YNFKEQ. The CDR3 loop is CASSQDRQAHSGNTIYF. CDR3 bases: TGTGCCAGCAGCCAAGACCGACAGGCCCACTCTGGAAACACCATATATTTT.

The chain carries TRBV28 and TRBJ1-6, with 9 bases fitting TRBD1. V lost 6 bases, J lost 5 bases, and 8 bases stayed unmatched. Germline V gene data show CDR1 as MDHEN and CDR2 as SYDVKM. The CDR3 covers 16 residues. The CDR3 coding sequence is TGTGCCAGCAGCACTCCGGGACAGGGAAATAATTCACCCCTCCACTTT. Translation: CASSTPGQGNNSPLHF.

The chain uses TRBV6-6 and TRBJ1-2, with 9 bases identical to TRBD1. CDR1 and CDR2 (germline): MNHNY, SVGAGI (reference sequence). V shed 6 bases, J shed 6 bases, and the junction held 11 bases outside the gene matches. The length of the CDR3 is 15 residues. CDR3 sequence (DNA): TGTGCCAGCAGATATAGGGACAGGGAGGTAAATGGCTACACCTTC. It is translated as CASRYRDREVNGYTF.

The chain combines TRBV9 with TRBJ2-7; TRBD2 is a possible D gene (6 bases). V was trimmed by 3 bases and J by 1 base, leaving 11 bases between them. The CDR3 spans 14 residues. The germline CDR1 and CDR2 sequences are SGDLS and YYNGEE. The CDR3 sequence: CASSARLGSYEQYF. In DNA, the CDR3 is TGTGCCAGCAGCGCCCGACTAGGGTCCTACGAGCAGTACTTC.

This chain uses TRBV11-2 with TRBJ1-1; tentative D call: TRBD1 (5 bases). This CDR3 contains 16 residues. Trimming stripped 0 bases from V and 5 bases from J, with 16 bases between. The V gene's germline CDR1 is SGHAT and CDR2 FQNNGV. CDR3 sequence reads: CASSLEFGKKGTEAFF. In DNA form, the CDR3 reads TGTGCCAGCAGCTTAGAGTTTGGCAAAAAGGGGACTGAAGCTTTCTTT. Variable domain in full (rest from reference TRBV11-2 and TRBJ1-1): EAGVAQSPRYKIIEKRQSVAFWCNPISGHATLYWYQQILGQGPKLLIQFQNNGVVDDSQLPKDRFSAERLKGVDSTLKIQPAKLEDSAVYLCASSLEFGKKGTEAFFGQGTRLTVV.

The chain is built from TRBV5-7 and TRBJ2-4; D is possibly TRBD2 (8 bases). TRBV5-7 is given ORF status, its function remaining uncertain. V was cut by 4 bases and J by 10 bases, with 18 bases left in between. The length of the CDR3 is 14 residues. CDR3 protein: CASSPREGALIQYF. CDR3 nucleotides: TGTGCCAGCAGCCCTCGGGAGGGGGCCTTGATTCAGTACTTC.

V and J are TRBV5-4 and TRBJ2-5, with 7 bases identical to TRBD2. Germline CDR1 reads SGHNT; CDR2 reads YYREEE (reference sequence). This CDR3 spans 14 amino acids. Trimming cost V 7 bases and J 1 base; bases outside gene matches: 7. The CDR3 DNA reads TGTGCCAGCGCACCTCTAGCGGTCCAAGAGACCCAGTACTTC. This translates into CASAPLAVQETQYF.

J is TRBJ1-6 and V is TRBV30, with 8 bases aligning to TRBD1. The J segment lost 7 bases and the V segment lost 5 bases, leaving 4 bases of the junction unmatched. The CDR3 is 13 amino acids. Germline values: CDR1 GTSNPN, CDR2 SVGIG (reference sequence). The CDR3: CAWRTGWNSPLHF. As DNA, the CDR3 is TGTGCCTGGCGGACAGGGTGGAATTCACCCCTCCACTTT.

This clone was recorded once. V gene TRBV10-2 combines with J gene TRBJ2-7; D may be TRBD2 (6 bases). This CDR3 contains 13 residues. CDR1 is WSHSY, CDR2 SAAADI, per germline. V was cut by 6 bases and J by 2 bases, with 11 bases left in between. CDR3 region: CASSEAGPYEQYF. CDR3 nucleotide sequence: TGCGCCAGCAGCGAGGCGGGGCCCTACGAGCAGTACTTC.

The V gene is TRBV24-1, the J gene TRBJ2-5, with D possibly matching TRBD2 (5 bases). Germline CDR1 KGHDR, CDR2 SFDVKD. V was trimmed by 5 bases and J by 6 bases, leaving 21 bases between them. The CDR3 spans 16 residues. The DNA of the CDR3 is TGTGCCACCAGTGCAGTTGAGAGGGTTCGTTTAAAGACCCAGTACTTC. Translating gives CATSAVERVRLKTQYF.

This CDR3 reads CASSKAGGQGFYEQYF. The CDR3, as DNA: TGTGCCAGCAGCAAAGCGGGTGGACAGGGATTCTACGAGCAGTACTTC. The chain has TRBV21-1 and TRBJ2-7; the table's D call, TRBD1, was not checked against the DNA. TRBV21-1 is recorded as a pseudogene. CDR3 length: 16 residues.

This sequence joins TRBV2 and TRBJ2-2; TRBD1 aligns across 12 bases. Germline V gene data show CDR1 as SNHLY and CDR2 as FYNNEI. CDR3 length: 18 amino acids. The J segment lost 5 bases and the V segment lost 4 bases, leaving 11 bases of the junction unmatched. The CDR3 protein is CASSAKGTGGAGTGELFF. The CDR3, as DNA: TGTGCCAGCAGTGCGAAAGGGACAGGGGGCGCCGGAACCGGGGAGCTGTTTTTT.

The chain uses TRBV2 and TRBJ2-6; D remains ambiguous. The ends were cut back, 8 bases at V and 4 bases at J, with 9 bases in the middle. From germline, CDR1 is SNHLY and CDR2 FYNNEI. The CDR3 covers 13 residues. Written as DNA, the CDR3 is TGTGCCAGCGGCGTGGAGGGGGCCAACGTCCTGACTTTC. Its translation is CASGVEGANVLTF.

The chain employs TRBV15 and TRBJ1-1; TRBD1 is a possible D gene (5 bases). Trimming took 1 base from V and 10 from J, leaving 13 bases between them. Germline V CDR1 and CDR2: LNHNV, YYDKDF (reference sequence). CDR3 size: 13 residues. The CDR3 DNA sequence: TGTGCCACCAGCAGAGGGGACCAAGAGCGAGCTTTCTTT. This sequence encodes CATSRGDQERAFF.

The gene calls are TRBV5-1 and TRBJ2-7, with TRBD1 as a possible D gene (5 bases). The V and J ends lost 0 bases and 3 bases respectively, with 7 bases between them. The CDR3 has 13 residues. Germline CDR1 reads SGHRS; CDR2 reads YFSETQ. The CDR3 DNA sequence: TGCGCCAGCAGCTTGGCCCAGGGCTACGAGCAGTACTTC. Translating gives CASSLAQGYEQYF.